These 25 T cell receptor beta chains share one sample of origin, sequenced in a study of blood T cells in healthy people across ages. PCR was performed a second time for about 6 to 11 cycles using a sample-barcoded 5' primer and a J-beta primer mix. TCRdb reprocessed the 5' RACE reads with MiXCR, giving one entry per CDR3 protein. The data show approximately 1,000,000 distinct CDR3 sequences, around two fifths seen once. The specimen was blood. Receptors were obtained from a man between 18 and 35 years old in good health.

There are a few counts of this clonotype. The V gene is TRBV3-1, the J gene TRBJ2-1; the match to TRBD2 covers 8 bases. Looked up from germline, CDR1 is LGHDT and CDR2 is YNNKEL (reference sequence). This CDR3 spans 15 amino acids. The trim removed 1 base at V and 7 bases at J, leaving 6 bases unmatched. The CDR3 loop is CASSQGGGSANEQFF. In DNA, the CDR3 is TGTGCCAGCAGCCAAGGCGGGGGGTCCGCAAATGAGCAGTTCTTC.

The chain uses TRBV11-2 and TRBJ2-3, with 8 nucleotides matching TRBD2. Per the germline V gene, CDR1 is SGHAT and CDR2 is FQNNGV. The CDR3 sequence is 15 residues long. After removal of 2 bases from V and 2 bases from J, the junction contained 3 bases not matched to a gene. CDR3 sequence (DNA): TGTGCCAGCAGCTTACGGGGGGGTAACACAGATACGCAGTATTTT. Residues: CASSLRGGNTDTQYF.

In its sample, this clonotype was seen a few times. This rearrangement joins TRBV6-5 to TRBJ2-1; D may correspond to TRBD1 or TRBD2 (5 bases each). CDR1 and CDR2 from the germline V gene are MNHEY and SVGAGI. The ends were cut back, 5 bases at V and 5 bases at J, with 13 bases in the middle. This CDR3 comprises 14 residues. The CDR3 spells CASSRRDPDNEQFF. The CDR3 bases are TGTGCCAGCAGTCGACGGGACCCTGACAATGAGCAGTTCTTC.

This clonotype was counted a few times. The chain combines TRBV12-3 or TRBV12-4 with TRBJ1-5; possibly TRBD1 for D (5 bases). The V end lost 7 bases, the J end lost 1 base, and 11 bases lay between the germline ends. CDR3 size: 14 residues. The CDR3 nucleotides are TGTGCCAGCACCTTGGGGGGGAGCAATCAGCCCCAGCATTTT. Its translation: CASTLGGSNQPQHF.

V usage is TRBV12-3 or TRBV12-4 and J usage is TRBJ1-1; a possible D gene is TRBD1 (6 bases). CDR3 length: 11 amino acids. Trimming pared 5 bases from V and 11 bases from J, leaving 12 bases between. This CDR3 is CASSMQGRAFF. The CDR3 DNA sequence: TGTGCCAGCAGTATGCAGGGGAGGGCTTTCTTT.

The CDR3 DNA reads TGTGCCACCAGCAGAGTACCAGCCGACACCAAAAACATTCAGTACTTC. This encodes CATSRVPADTKNIQYF. The chain links TRBV15 to TRBJ2-4, with unresolved D. The CDR3 is 16 amino acids. The germline V and J ends were trimmed by 1 base and 2 bases, with 12 bases remaining between them. CDR1 is LNHNV and CDR2 is YYDKDF in the germline V gene (reference sequence).

In the case of this clonotype: A read error may account for a junction end that differs from germline. The rearrangement joins TRBV27 to TRBJ1-4, with unresolved D. The CDR3 is 16 amino acids. CDR1 is MNHEY, CDR2 SMNVEV, per germline (reference sequence). CDR3 bases: TGTGCCAACAGTTTGGATCGGGCAGCCTCTAATGAAAAACTGTTTTTT. Its translation: CANSLDRAASNEKLFF.

The chain joins TRBV9 to TRBJ2-7; D is possibly TRBD1 (6 bases). The germline V and J ends were trimmed by 1 base and 5 bases, with 7 bases remaining between them. Germline V CDR1 and CDR2: SGDLS, YYNGEE. CDR3 length: 12 residues. CDR3 DNA: TGTGCCAGCAGCGTAACAGGGCACGAGCAGTACTTC. This encodes CASSVTGHEQYF. Drawing the rest from reference TRBV9 and TRBJ2-7, the complete variable domain is DSGVTQTPKHLITATGQRVTLRCSPRSGDLSVYWYQQSLDQGLQFLIQYYNGEERAKGNILERFSAQQFPDLHSELNLSSLELGDSALYFCASSVTGHEQYFGPGTRLTVT.

This chain uses TRBV12-3 or TRBV12-4 with TRBJ2-1; D gene ambiguous. CDR3 length: 13 amino acids. Trimming shortened V by 6 bases and J by 9 bases, and 15 bases separated the two germline ends. CDR3 DNA sequence: TGTGCCAGCAGACCTCCCCCAGTCCGTGAGCAGTTCTTC. Translation: CASRPPPVREQFF.

The V call is TRBV6-2 or TRBV6-3, the J call TRBJ2-1; 13 bases agree with TRBD2. This CDR3 has 19 amino acids. Germline-derived CDR1 and CDR2 are MNHEY and SVGEGT. The junction had 13 bases not matched to a gene; V was cut back by 4 bases and J by 4 bases. The CDR3 here is CASSSLISTSGGAYNEQFF. For the CDR3, the DNA is TGTGCCAGCAGTTCCCTCATCTCAACTAGCGGGGGGGCGTACAATGAGCAGTTCTTC.

CDR3 region: CASSLGQSPNQETQYF. DNA of the CDR3: TGTGCCAGCAGCTTAGGCCAGAGTCCTAACCAAGAGACCCAGTACTTC. The rearrangement joins TRBV7-9 to TRBJ2-5; D gene unclear. The germline CDR1 and CDR2 sequences are SEHNR and FQNEAQ (reference sequence). The CDR3 consists of 16 residues. V gave up 1 base and J gave up 0 bases, with 12 bases separating them.

As regards this clonotype: At one boundary the junction diverges from the germline segment, which might be a read error. The chain uses TRBV7-2 and TRBJ2-1; 11 bases match TRBD2. Germline CDR1 SGHTA, CDR2 FQGNSA. This CDR3 has 15 amino acids. DNA of the CDR3: TGTGCCAGCAGCTATAGCGGGGGGGCATACAATGAGCGGTTCTTC. Its protein product is CASSYSGGAYNERFF.

The J gene is TRBJ1-2, the V gene TRBV29-1, with unresolved D. Deletions cut 3 bases from V and 5 bases from J, with 13 bases between. Germline V gives CDR1 SQVTM, CDR2 ANQGSEA. The CDR3 is made up of 13 amino acids. In nucleotides, the CDR3 is TGCAGCGTTGACGAGACTTCTACGTATGGCTACACCTTC. Translation: CSVDETSTYGYTF.

This clonotype was found once. The J gene is TRBJ1-1, the V gene TRBV7-9; D is unresolved. V was cut by 8 bases and J by 0 bases, with 16 bases left in between. The CDR3 sequence is 15 residues long. Germline CDR1 is SEHNR and CDR2 is FQNEAQ (reference sequence). The CDR3 region has the DNA TGTGCCAGCTGGGTACAGTTAATCATGAACACTGAAGCTTTCTTT. Translating gives CASWVQLIMNTEAFF.

This clonotype was counted between two and nine times. The chain joins TRBV7-9 to TRBJ1-1, with D possibly being TRBD1 (5 bases). The CDR3 runs to 13 residues. V dropped 5 bases and J dropped 9 bases, with 16 bases sitting between them. Germline CDR1 reads SEHNR; CDR2 reads FQNEAQ (reference sequence). The CDR3 is CASSPSGTKKAFF. DNA for the CDR3: TGTGCCAGCAGCCCCAGCGGGACGAAGAAAGCTTTCTTT.

The J gene is TRBJ2-7, the V gene TRBV30; TRBD1 aligns across 7 bases. V gave up 3 bases and J gave up 2 bases; unmatched junction bases: 7. Germline V gene sequence: CDR1 GTSNPN, CDR2 SVGIG (reference sequence). The CDR3 totals 14 residues. The CDR3 protein is CAWSRGDSAYEQYF. The CDR3 nucleotides are TGTGCCTGGAGCCGAGGGGACAGCGCCTACGAGCAGTACTTC.

A few counts support this clonotype. The genes are TRBV7-2 and TRBJ2-1; the match to TRBD1 covers 7 bases. This CDR3 contains 11 residues. Trimming removed 1 base from V and 15 bases from J; junction bases left unmatched: 3. CDR1 and CDR2 from the germline V gene are SGHTA and FQGNSA. As DNA, the CDR3 is TGTGCCAGCAGCTTAGTTTCAGGGGGGTTCTTC. Translation gives CASSLVSGGFF.

This clonotype was seen a single time. The gene calls are TRBV7-2 and TRBJ1-6, with 7 bases lining up with TRBD1. Germline V gene sequence: CDR1 SGHTA, CDR2 FQGNSA. V shed 1 base and J 7 bases; nucleotides not matched to a gene: 7. CDR3 length: 16 residues. DNA for the CDR3: TGTGCCAGCAGCTTAGGAGCGGGACAGCTAAATTCACCCCTCCACTTT. Translating gives CASSLGAGQLNSPLHF.

A few counts support this clonotype. The CDR3 here is CASSWVMNTEAFF. Written as DNA, the CDR3 is TGTGCCAGCAGTTGGGTCATGAACACTGAAGCTTTCTTT. The V call is TRBV27, the J call TRBJ1-1; D is unresolved. Germline V gives CDR1 MNHEY, CDR2 SMNVEV (reference sequence). With 4 bases removed from V and 0 bases from J, the gap between germline ends came to 6 bases. This CDR3 is built from 13 residues.

CDR3 residues: CASSPETSRGEKLFF. Here the CDR3 DNA reads TGTGCCAGCAGTCCCGAGACCTCTAGGGGTGAAAAACTGTTTTTT. The V and J genes are TRBV12-3 or TRBV12-4 and TRBJ1-4; D possibly corresponds to TRBD1 (5 bases). The V end lost 5 bases, the J end lost 7 bases, and 17 bases lay between the germline ends. The CDR3 runs 15 residues.

The V and J genes are TRBV7-2 and TRBJ1-5; D not resolved. Looked up from germline, CDR1 is SGHTA and CDR2 is FQGNSA. The CDR3 runs to 13 residues. V lost 2 bases and J 9 bases, leaving 11 bases between the germline ends. As DNA, the CDR3 is TGTGCCAGCAGCTTATCGGGAAGTCGGCCCCAGCATTTT. Its protein is CASSLSGSRPQHF.

At least ten counts were recorded for this clonotype. This chain joins TRBV12-3 or TRBV12-4 and TRBJ1-2; D is unresolved. CDR3 size: 12 residues. V lost 6 bases and J 1 base, leaving 6 bases between the germline ends. CDR3 bases: TGTGCCAGCAGCTTGGTTAACTATGGCTACACCTTC. It translates to CASSLVNYGYTF.

This chain connects TRBV12-3 or TRBV12-4 to TRBJ1-2; 9 bases agree with TRBD1. The CDR3 is 14 residues long. V was clipped by 5 bases and J by 9 bases; unmatched bases: 10. CDR3 amino acids: CASSGTGGSYSYTF. CDR3 nucleotide sequence: TGTGCCAGCAGTGGTACAGGGGGCAGTTATAGCTACACCTTC.

This clonotype was detected a few times. This chain connects TRBV27 to TRBJ1-1, with D perhaps matching TRBD1 (6 bases). This CDR3 is 13 amino acids long. Per germline, CDR1 MNHEY and CDR2 SMNVEV (reference sequence). Trimming left V 5 bases short and J 4 bases short, with 11 bases between. CDR3 in DNA: TGTGCCAGCAGTGGTAGGGGGGCCACTGAAGCTTTCTTT. This sequence encodes CASSGRGATEAFF.

The CDR3 spells CASSPLREAFF. In nucleotides, the CDR3 is TGTGCCAGCAGCCCGCTAAGGGAAGCTTTCTTT. The chain links TRBV7-9 to TRBJ1-1; D unresolved. Per germline, CDR1 SEHNR and CDR2 FQNEAQ (reference sequence). The CDR3 contains 11 residues. The ends were cut back, 5 bases at V and 8 bases at J, with 9 bases in the middle.